The 11 T cell receptor beta chains reported below all come from one sample, sequenced in a study of T cell clones after liver transplantation. The data were produced by immunoSEQ multiplex PCR, yet TCRdb's version contains in-frame clones alone and is incomplete. Here the sample spans about 75,000 clones, approximately 81% being singletons. The sample in question was CD4+ T cells from blood, obtained around 48 months after liver transplant. These receptors came from a human patient who received a liver transplant. Some of the T cells might come from the graft donor.

This sequence joins TRBV27 and TRBJ2-7, with 13 nucleotides matching TRBD2. Germline assignment: CDR1 MNHEY and CDR2 SMNVEV (reference sequence). CDR3 length: 16 residues. The ends lost 5 bases at V and 1 base at J; junction bases unmatched: 5. DNA for the CDR3: TGTGCCAGCAGTAAGCGGACTAGCGGGAGTTCCTACGAGCAGTACTTC. The encoded protein is CASSKRTSGSSYEQYF.

The chain is built from TRBV7-2 and TRBJ2-5, with a possible D match to TRBD2 (6 bases). In germline, CDR1 is SGHTA, CDR2 FQGNSA. The length of the CDR3 is 15 residues. V shed 2 bases and J shed 1 base, with 11 bases lying between them. The CDR3 spells CASSLIADLQETQYF. The CDR3 DNA reads TGTGCCAGCAGCTTAATAGCGGACCTCCAAGAGACCCAGTACTTC.

The chain employs TRBV6-1 and TRBJ1-6, with no clear D. V was shortened by 7 bases and J by 7 bases, with 17 bases between the two germline ends. Per the germline V gene, CDR1 is MNHNS and CDR2 is SASEGT. This CDR3 is built from 15 residues. CDR3 coding DNA: TGTGCCAGCACCTCGACTAGACTAGGGAATTCACCCCTCCACTTT. It codes for CASTSTRLGNSPLHF.

The chain combines TRBV9 with TRBJ2-7; D is uncertain. V lost 4 bases and J 0 bases, leaving 14 bases between the germline ends. The CDR3 runs to 15 residues. Germline-derived CDR1 and CDR2 are SGDLS and YYNGEE. CDR3 coding DNA: TGTGCCAGCAGCCCAGGTCGCTGGGGCTCCTACGAGCAGTACTTC. Translation: CASSPGRWGSYEQYF.

The chain joins TRBV29-1 to TRBJ2-1; D remains unclear. The CDR3 has 13 residues. The germline V and J ends were trimmed by 6 bases and 8 bases, with 17 bases remaining between them. CDR1 is SQVTM, CDR2 ANQGSEA, per germline. The CDR3 DNA sequence: TGCAGCGTCCACGATTACCCCCGTGATGAGCAGTTCTTC. Residues: CSVHDYPRDEQFF.

J is TRBJ2-3 and V is TRBV6-1, with TRBD1 as a possible D gene (6 bases). Trimming stripped 4 bases from V and 10 bases from J, with 18 bases between. The CDR3 totals 14 residues. Germline-derived CDR1 and CDR2 are MNHNS and SASEGT. CDR3 coding DNA: TGTGCCAGCAGTGGACTCGATCCGGGACAAGCGCAGTATTTT. This encodes CASSGLDPGQAQYF.

The chain carries TRBV4-2 and TRBJ1-3; no clear D. The CDR3 has 13 residues. V was shortened by 3 bases and J by 4 bases, with 7 bases between the two germline ends. Germline V gene sequence: CDR1 LGHNA, CDR2 YNFKEQ. The CDR3 nucleotides read TGTGCCAGCAGCCACACCCAAGGAAACACCATATATTTT. Translating it yields CASSHTQGNTIYF.

The rearrangement links TRBV27 to TRBJ2-1, with a possible D match to TRBD2 (7 bases). This CDR3 spans 13 amino acids. Germline V gives CDR1 MNHEY, CDR2 SMNVEV (reference sequence). Trimming left V 7 bases short and J 6 bases short, with 13 bases between. The CDR3 loop reads CASKRGAGNEQFF. In DNA form, the CDR3 reads TGTGCCAGCAAACGGGGGGCTGGCAATGAGCAGTTCTTC.

The chain uses TRBV25-1 and TRBJ1-2; a weak D match, TRBD1 (6 bases). The ends were cut back, 3 bases at V and 3 bases at J, with 14 bases in the middle. The CDR3 spans 15 residues. Germline CDR1 is MGHDK and CDR2 is SYGVNS. The CDR3 nucleotides read TGTGCCAGCAGTGAGGATCTACAGGGAGACTATGGCTACACCTTC. Amino acids: CASSEDLQGDYGYTF.

The chain is built from TRBV28 and TRBJ2-7; the match to TRBD1 covers 11 bases. This CDR3 contains 15 residues. V shed 6 bases, J shed 3 bases, and the junction held 7 bases outside the gene matches. CDR1 is MDHEN and CDR2 is SYDVKM in the germline V gene. Written as DNA, the CDR3 is TGTGCCAGCAGCTTCTCCGGGACAGGGGGCTACGAGCAGTACTTC. This codes for CASSFSGTGGYEQYF.

This chain links TRBV7-8 with TRBJ1-1; no clear D. Germline CDR1 SGHVS, CDR2 FQNEAQ. The CDR3 consists of 15 residues. Trimming took off 2 bases at V and 1 base at J, with 11 bases between the two ends. DNA of the CDR3: TGTGCCAGCAGCTTATTTGTTGGGGAGAACACTGAAGCTTTCTTT. This gives the protein CASSLFVGENTEAFF.